One sample yielded the 32 T cell receptor beta chains listed below, sequenced in a study of blood T cell repertoires in COVID-19. Sequencing was performed with immunoSEQ multiplex PCR; in TCRdb, only in-frame clones are kept and a portion is missing. The data show about 190,000 clones, under 85% seen once. Sequenced input: peripheral blood. All receptors come from a woman in her forties with acute or convalescent COVID-19.

The DNA of the CDR3 is TGTGCCAGCAGCTTCTCGGGACAGGGTGACACTGAAGCTTTCTTT. It yields the protein CASSFSGQGDTEAFF. V gene TRBV11-2 combines with J gene TRBJ1-1; TRBD1 aligns across 9 bases. From germline, CDR1 is SGHAT and CDR2 FQNNGV. The CDR3 runs to 15 residues. Losses at the gene ends were 3 bases for V and 3 bases for J; bases not matched to a gene: 5.

This chain's CDR3 is CASSSPGSRGAEAFF. The DNA for the CDR3 is TGTGCCAGCAGTTCTCCCGGGTCCAGAGGCGCTGAAGCTTTCTTT. The chain links TRBV2 to TRBJ1-1; no clear D. This CDR3 comprises 15 residues. The germline gives CDR1 SNHLY, CDR2 FYNNEI. The V end was cut by 5 bases, the J end by 6 bases, with 19 bases between. Drawing the rest from reference TRBV2 and TRBJ1-1, the complete variable domain is EPEVTQTPSHQVTQMGQEVILRCVPISNHLYFYWYRQILGQKVEFLVSFYNNEISEKSEIFDDQFSVERPDGSNFTLKIRSTKLEDSAMYFCASSSPGSRGAEAFFGQGTRLTVV.

The gene calls are TRBV5-1 and TRBJ2-7, with D perhaps TRBD1 (6 bases). Germline CDR1 SGHRS, CDR2 YFSETQ. V was pared by 5 bases and J by 0 bases, with 12 bases between. The CDR3 is made up of 14 amino acids. CDR3 sequence: CASRRQDSSYEQYF. CDR3 DNA: TGCGCCAGCAGACGACAGGATAGCTCCTACGAGCAGTACTTC.

The CDR3 loop reads CASSPPGTWDYGYTF. The CDR3 DNA sequence: TGTGCCAGCAGTCCTCCCGGGACTTGGGACTATGGCTACACCTTC. V gene TRBV2 combines with J gene TRBJ1-2, with a possible D match to TRBD1 (5 bases). V was pared by 5 bases and J by 3 bases, with 16 bases between. Germline CDR1 SNHLY, CDR2 FYNNEI. CDR3 size: 15 residues.

The chain employs TRBV3-1 (or the pseudogene TRBV3-2) and TRBJ2-3; tentative D call: TRBD2 (6 bases). The CDR3 is 16 amino acids. Trimming left V 4 bases short and J 6 bases short, with 20 bases between. Germline V gives CDR1 LGHDT, CDR2 YNNKEL (reference sequence). The CDR3 reads CASSLSGTAFSDTQYF. CDR3 DNA sequence: TGTGCCAGCAGCCTATCCGGGACTGCCTTCTCCGATACGCAGTATTTT.

The sample holds a few counts of this clone. The V gene is TRBV19, the J gene TRBJ2-7, with D possibly matching TRBD1 (6 bases). Germline CDR1 and CDR2: LNHDA and SQIVND (reference sequence). Trimming stripped 5 bases from V and 0 bases from J, with 17 bases between. The CDR3 is 16 amino acids. The DNA for the CDR3 is TGTGCCAGTAGTGGCCTACAGGGAAGGGGCTCCTACGAGCAGTACTTC. Its protein is CASSGLQGRGSYEQYF.

The chain has TRBV12-3 or TRBV12-4 and TRBJ1-6; tentatively, D is TRBD1 (6 bases). The germline V and J ends were trimmed by 5 bases and 13 bases, with 9 bases remaining between them. The CDR3 loop spans 11 amino acids. The CDR3 DNA is TGTGCCAGCAGTCCGGGGGGCCCCCTCCACTTT. Encoded protein: CASSPGGPLHF.

As regards this clone: This sample includes further DNA sequences coding for the same CDR3. V gene TRBV29-1 combines with J gene TRBJ1-1; TRBD1 is a possible D gene (6 bases). From germline, CDR1 is SQVTM and CDR2 ANQGSEA. CDR3 length: 15 amino acids. V lost 4 bases, J lost 0 bases, and 15 bases lay in between. The CDR3 here is CSVGQGWGMNTEAFF. The CDR3, as DNA: TGCAGCGTTGGTCAGGGGTGGGGCATGAACACTGAAGCTTTCTTT.

The CDR3 sequence is CASSLAPTGADEQFF. The CDR3 DNA sequence: TGTGCCAGCAGCTTAGCCCCAACAGGGGCCGATGAGCAGTTCTTC. The rearrangement joins TRBV7-2 to TRBJ2-1, with 7 bases aligning to TRBD1. The V gene end was trimmed by 0 bases and the J gene end by 8 bases; junction bases not matched to a gene: 7. From germline, CDR1 is SGHTA and CDR2 FQGNSA. The CDR3 runs 15 residues.

This chain joins TRBV4-2 and TRBJ1-4; no definite D call. The CDR3 has 15 residues. Germline CDR1 reads LGHNA; CDR2 reads YNFKEQ. V gave up 1 base and J gave up 4 bases, with 10 bases separating them. The CDR3 DNA is TGTGCCAGCAGCCAAGGGGAGAGGGTTAATGAAAAACTGTTTTTT. The encoded protein is CASSQGERVNEKLFF.

The chain joins TRBV10-2 to TRBJ2-3; D gene uncertain. This CDR3 contains 11 residues. V lost 5 bases, J lost 4 bases, and 4 bases lay in between. Per the germline V gene, CDR1 is WSHSY and CDR2 is SAAADI. CDR3 sequence: CASSRADTQYF. CDR3 sequence (DNA): TGCGCCAGCAGTCGTGCAGATACGCAGTATTTT.

The chain is built from TRBV28 and TRBJ1-1; D not certain. Looked up from germline, CDR1 is MDHEN and CDR2 is SYDVKM. The germline V and J ends were trimmed by 8 bases and 8 bases, with 15 bases remaining between them. The CDR3 totals 12 residues. CDR3 nucleotide sequence: TGTGCCAGCTCGCGGGGAGAGCTAGAAGCTTTCTTT. It translates to CASSRGELEAFF. Based on the CDR3 plus reference TRBV28 and TRBJ1-1, the full variable domain is DVKVTQSSRYLVKRTGEKVFLECVQDMDHENMFWYRQDPGLGLRLIYFSYDVKMKEKGDIPEGYSVSREKKERFSLILESASTNQTSMYLCASSRGELEAFFGQGTRLTVV.

The chain recombines TRBV7-9 with TRBJ1-6; D remains ambiguous. Looked up from germline, CDR1 is SEHNR and CDR2 is FQNEAQ (reference sequence). This CDR3 has 14 residues. V was cut by 8 bases and J by 1 base, with 9 bases left in between. The CDR3 DNA reads as TGTGCCAGCTGCGGGGAATCCTATAATTCACCCCTCCACTTT. Translated: CASCGESYNSPLHF.

The chain uses TRBV5-1 and TRBJ1-1; D remains unclear. The V gene lost 2 bases and the J gene lost 6 bases, with 14 bases spanning the gap. Germline lookup yields CDR1 SGHRS and CDR2 YFSETQ. This CDR3 region has 14 residues. The CDR3 DNA follows: TGCGCCAGCAGCTTAAGTTACCCGAGCCCTGAAGCTTTCTTT. This sequence encodes CASSLSYPSPEAFF.

This clone appeared a single time. The chain joins TRBV7-3 to TRBJ1-6; D is undetermined. Germline V gene sequence: CDR1 SGHTA, CDR2 FQGTGA. The CDR3 length is 16 residues. With 3 bases removed from V and 7 bases from J, the gap between germline ends came to 16 bases. The DNA of the CDR3 is TGTGCCAGCAGCTTTTTAACGGCGGGCATAAATTCACCCCTCCACTTT. This sequence encodes CASSFLTAGINSPLHF.

The J gene is TRBJ1-3, the V gene TRBV24-1; D remains ambiguous. Germline lookup yields CDR1 KGHDR and CDR2 SFDVKD. CDR3 length: 14 residues. V was trimmed by 2 bases and J by 1 base, leaving 5 bases between them. CDR3 in amino acids: CATSDSYSGNTIYF. DNA of the CDR3: TGTGCCACCAGTGATTCTTATTCTGGAAACACCATATATTTT.

The CDR3 sequence: CASSRAGASYEQYF. CDR3 coding DNA: TGTGCCAGCAGCCGAGCGGGAGCCTCATACGAGCAGTACTTC. The J gene is TRBJ2-7, the V gene TRBV7-8, with 8 bases that match TRBD2. Trimming cost V 5 bases and J 4 bases; bases outside gene matches: 7. The CDR3 consists of 14 residues. The germline CDR1 and CDR2 sequences are SGHVS and FQNEAQ.

The rearrangement uses TRBV2 and TRBJ1-5, with D tentatively TRBD1 (6 bases). Per the germline V gene, CDR1 is SNHLY and CDR2 is FYNNEI. CDR3 length equals 14 residues. V dropped 6 bases and J dropped 2 bases, with 11 bases sitting between them. The CDR3 loop reads CASSVAGGNQPQHF. CDR3 bases: TGTGCCAGCAGCGTCGCAGGGGGCAATCAGCCCCAGCATTTT.

This chain connects TRBV23-1 to TRBJ1-6; D perhaps matches TRBD1 (6 bases). TRBV23-1 carries the ORF label, with uncertain function. Trimming left V 4 bases short and J 5 bases short, with 12 bases between. There are 15 residues in the CDR3. Written as DNA, the CDR3 is TGCGCCAGCAGTCGGAGGGGGAGGGATAATTCACCCCTCCACTTT. Protein sequence: CASSRRGRDNSPLHF.

This clone was recorded a few times. A read error is likely, as this CDR3 ends without the conserved phenylalanine or tryptophan. The limits of the CDR3 on the DNA are not certain, so only TCRdb's listed CDR3 is given. This chain links TRBV28 with TRBJ2-7; TRBD2 is the table's D call, not checked against the DNA. 13 amino acids form the CDR3, both terminal residues included. Germline CDR1 and CDR2: MDHEN and SYDVKM. The CDR3 here is CASSPLLTSAIFT.

This sequence joins TRBV3-1 (or the pseudogene TRBV3-2) and TRBJ1-2; D is uncertain. The length of the CDR3 is 13 residues. V was trimmed by 4 bases and J by 2 bases, leaving 8 bases between them. Per germline, CDR1 LGHDT and CDR2 YNNKEL (reference sequence). The CDR3: CASSRGGNYGYTF. CDR3 DNA sequence: TGTGCCAGCAGCCGGGGAGGGAACTATGGCTACACCTTC.

This clone was seen a handful of times. The chain is built from TRBV30 and TRBJ2-1; 9 nucleotides line up with TRBD1. The CDR3 loop spans 16 amino acids. The germline gives CDR1 GTSNPN, CDR2 SVGIG (reference sequence). The ends lost 3 bases at V and 3 bases at J; junction bases unmatched: 9. The CDR3 is CAWRDRGQRLYNEQFF. CDR3 coding DNA: TGTGCCTGGAGGGACAGGGGACAACGTCTCTACAATGAGCAGTTCTTC.

V gene TRBV28 combines with J gene TRBJ1-1; no firm D call. Germline assignment: CDR1 MDHEN and CDR2 SYDVKM. The CDR3 loop spans 12 amino acids. V was cut by 5 bases and J by 4 bases, with 8 bases left in between. Written as DNA, the CDR3 is TGTGCCAGCAGTATCTCGGGCACTGAAGCTTTCTTT. This codes for CASSISGTEAFF.

V usage is TRBV6-5 and J usage is TRBJ1-2; no reliable D call. The germline V gene encodes CDR1 MNHEY and CDR2 SVGAGI. V gave up 7 bases and J gave up 1 base, with 13 bases separating them. This CDR3 region has 14 residues. CDR3 residues: CASTSAAFNYGYTF. The CDR3 region has the DNA TGTGCCAGCACCTCAGCGGCCTTTAACTATGGCTACACCTTC.

The chain combines TRBV19 with TRBJ2-7; 12 bases are shared with TRBD2. Per germline, CDR1 LNHDA and CDR2 SQIVND (reference sequence). J lost 2 bases, V lost 3 bases, and 5 bases had no gene match. The CDR3 runs to 16 residues. CDR3 sequence: CASSILTSGGTYEQYF. CDR3 sequence (DNA): TGTGCCAGTAGTATTCTAACTAGCGGGGGGACCTACGAGCAGTACTTC.

This chain joins TRBV29-1 and TRBJ1-1; TRBD1 is a possible D gene (5 bases). This CDR3 comprises 11 residues. CDR1 and CDR2 (germline): SQVTM, ANQGSEA. V lost 7 bases to trimming and J lost 9 bases, with 15 bases between them. CDR3 bases: TGCAGCGCATTCGACAGCTTAAAAGCTTTCTTT. Its translation is CSAFDSLKAFF.

With respect to this clone: The sample has other DNA sequences that encode this CDR3 too. The chain joins TRBV7-9 to TRBJ1-6; tentatively, D is TRBD1 (6 bases). This CDR3 is 15 amino acids long. V shed 7 bases and J shed 6 bases, with 16 bases lying between them. CDR1 and CDR2 (germline): SEHNR, FQNEAQ (reference sequence). The CDR3 DNA reads as TGTGCCAGCATAGGGGGGGGTCCGGGTAATTCACCCCTCCACTTT. Its translation: CASIGGGPGNSPLHF.

The chain has TRBV18 and TRBJ2-5; 7 nucleotides align to TRBD1. The CDR3 has 15 residues. V trimming: 3 bases; J trimming: 1 base; junction bases outside the gene matches: 5. Germline V gene lookup returns CDR1 KGHSH and CDR2 LQKENI. The CDR3: CASSPLAGGQETQYF. The CDR3 DNA reads as TGTGCCAGCTCACCCCTGGCAGGGGGCCAAGAGACCCAGTACTTC. Supplemented by reference TRBV18 and TRBJ2-5, the full variable domain reads NAGVMQNPRHLVRRRGQEARLRCSPMKGHSHVYWYRQLPEEGLKFMVYLQKENIIDESGMPKERFSAEFPKEGPSILRIQQVVRGDSAAYFCASSPLAGGQETQYFGPGTRLLVL.

This chain uses TRBV11-2 with TRBJ2-2; 12 positions agree with TRBD2. The CDR3 has 18 residues. The germline V gene has CDR1 SGHAT and CDR2 FQNNGV. The V segment lost 6 bases and the J segment 5 bases; nucleotides outside the gene matches: 13. Here the CDR3 DNA reads TGTGCCAGCAGGATGTCTAGCGGGAGGGCCTTGCGGACCGGGGAGCTGTTTTTT. The encoded protein is CASRMSSGRALRTGELFF.

The genes are TRBV7-9 and TRBJ1-1; possibly TRBD1 for D (6 bases). Trimming cost V 4 bases and J 5 bases, with 14 bases left between them. CDR1 is SEHNR, CDR2 FQNEAQ, per germline (reference sequence). The CDR3 sequence is 14 residues long. Here the CDR3 reads CASSSWGGETEAFF. The CDR3 region has the DNA TGTGCCAGCAGCTCCTGGGGGGGCGAGACTGAAGCTTTCTTT.

The V gene is TRBV7-9, the J gene TRBJ1-6, with 9 bases aligning to TRBD1. The CDR3 runs to 16 residues. Germline-derived CDR1 and CDR2 are SEHNR and FQNEAQ (reference sequence). Trimming cost V 5 bases and J 9 bases; bases outside gene matches: 11. Here the CDR3 DNA reads TGTGCCAGCAGCCCCACGTCCGGGACAGGGCGTTCACCCCTCCACTTT. Translating it yields CASSPTSGTGRSPLHF.

In nucleotides, the CDR3 is TGTGCCAGCAGACGTATCACCGGGGGGCTGCGTGGGGAGACCCAGTACTTC. It is translated as CASRRITGGLRGETQYF. V and J are TRBV27 and TRBJ2-5; weak D call: TRBD2 (7 bases). Germline lookup yields CDR1 MNHEY and CDR2 SMNVEV (reference sequence). Trimming left V 6 bases short and J 5 bases short, with 25 bases between. CDR3 size: 17 residues.